This TCR beta chain was captured by sequencing in a study of blood T cell repertoires in COVID-19. In the study overall: Material from acute and convalescent COVID-19 was sourced from the United States, Italy and Spain. PBMCs, B-cell-depleted T cells, or T cells were the source of the cDNA or gDNA that made up the material.

In the original processing: Reference gene primer amplification gave estimated nucleated cell counts. Sequencing used immunoSEQ multiplex PCR; TCRdb keeps in-frame clones, though not all of them. V and J calls and clone size follow that table, whereas D and trimming were derived from the DNA. The sample has fewer than 110,000 clones; roughly 84% are singletons. This CDR3 contains 15 residues. Looked up from germline, CDR1 is LGHDT and CDR2 is YNNKEL (reference sequence). Losses at the gene ends were 2 bases for V and 1 base for J; bases not matched to a gene: 2. The chain has TRBV3-1 (or the pseudogene TRBV3-2) and TRBJ2-5; 9 bases map to TRBD2. Source material: peripheral blood. The receptor comes from a human donor in a cohort sampled during active COVID-19. CDR3 DNA: TGTGCCAGCAGCCAAAGACTAGCGGTCCAAGAGACCCAGTACTTC. Residues: CASSQRLAVQETQYF.